The rows below give T cell receptor beta chains drawn from one sample of a study of CD8 T cells in Susac syndrome. TCRdb called the immunoSEQ multiplex PCR reads again in MiXCR, with one record for every CDR3 protein. The sample includes roughly 200,000 distinct CDR3 sequences, 85% to 95% of them seen just once. The specimen was CD4+ T cells from PBMCs. The receptors originated from a human donor with Susac syndrome. Both conserved end residues are part of each CDR3. The order of the fields is V gene, J gene, CDR3 protein.

v_call: TRBV20-1; j_call: TRBJ1-6; cdr3_aa: CSAREPRASLHF
v_call: TRBV30; j_call: TRBJ2-4; cdr3_aa: CAWGDRDIQYF
v_call: TRBV9; j_call: TRBJ1-1; cdr3_aa: CASSPGAFF
v_call: TRBV6-2/TRBV6-3; j_call: TRBJ2-1; cdr3_aa: CASSLVGGGQFF
v_call: TRBV28; j_call: TRBJ2-7; cdr3_aa: CASSVSGGTYEQYF
v_call: TRBV30; j_call: TRBJ2-7; cdr3_aa: CAYLKQGTYEQYF
v_call: TRBV7-2; j_call: TRBJ2-1; cdr3_aa: CASSRTSMNEQFF
v_call: TRBV28; j_call: TRBJ2-1; cdr3_aa: CASSLWKGIAGTLYNEQFF
v_call: TRBV7-2; j_call: TRBJ2-7; cdr3_aa: CASSLVLYEQYF
v_call: TRBV7-8; j_call: TRBJ2-2; cdr3_aa: CASSLLTVTNTGELFF
v_call: TRBV2; j_call: TRBJ2-2; cdr3_aa: CASSGDSGELFF
v_call: TRBV30; j_call: TRBJ1-2; cdr3_aa: CAWSPGGDGYTF
v_call: TRBV20-1; j_call: TRBJ1-4; cdr3_aa: CSAIRTGWANEKLFF
v_call: TRBV21-1; j_call: TRBJ2-1; cdr3_aa: CASSRLAGGLYNEQFF
v_call: TRBV12-3/TRBV12-4; j_call: TRBJ2-5; cdr3_aa: CASRPGGGSETQYF
v_call: TRBV7-9; j_call: TRBJ1-1; cdr3_aa: CASSLKETLRRAFF
v_call: TRBV4-3; j_call: TRBJ2-1; cdr3_aa: CASSRFAAGGTSVYEQFF
v_call: TRBV20-1; j_call: TRBJ2-7; cdr3_aa: CSARDWGQYSYEQYF
v_call: TRBV30; j_call: TRBJ2-1; cdr3_aa: CAWNRGIDDNEQFF
v_call: TRBV6-5; j_call: TRBJ2-3; cdr3_aa: CASARDRDYTDTQYF
v_call: TRBV24-1; j_call: TRBJ2-1; cdr3_aa: CATRQGAGEGSSYNEQFF
v_call: TRBV30; j_call: TRBJ1-1; cdr3_aa: CAWSVTGHTEAFF
v_call: TRBV6-5; j_call: TRBJ2-6; cdr3_aa: CASSYSSRGGRANVLTF